The 30 T cell receptor beta chains reported below all come from one sample, sequenced in a study of human T cells and chemical hapten exposure. Time point indicated: patch test 2, 6 weeks after DPC sensitization. Treatment of the sample: therapeutic diphenylcyclopropenone sensitization with weekly scalp DPC. TCRdb re-called the RACE reads through MiXCR, storing one row per CDR3 protein. The data contain about 400,000 distinct CDR3 sequences, around 6% of them singletons. The sample in question was whole blood, obtained in connection with sensitization to the hapten diphenylcyclopropenone (DPC). Receptor source: a woman younger than 30 with alopecia areata. Some clones in this sample may be carry-over from other donors' samples.

This clonotype was detected ten times or more. The V call is TRBV4-1, the J call TRBJ1-3, with D uncertain. The CDR3 contains 16 residues. Germline V lookup: CDR1 MGHRA, CDR2 YSYEKL. V lost 1 base to trimming and J lost 0 bases, with 10 bases between them. The CDR3 is CASSQGRAPSGNTIYF. CDR3 sequence (DNA): TGCGCCAGCAGCCAAGGAAGAGCACCCTCTGGAAACACCATATATTTT.

Ten or more counts support this clonotype. The chain uses TRBV6-1 and TRBJ1-2; possibly TRBD1 for D (6 bases). Germline assignment: CDR1 MNHNS and CDR2 SASEGT. This CDR3 region has 16 residues. Trimming shortened V by 10 bases and J by 0 bases, and 21 bases separated the two germline ends. The CDR3 reads CATQTTGTAPNYGYTF. Written as DNA, the CDR3 is TGTGCCACCCAAACCACAGGGACGGCACCTAACTATGGCTACACCTTC.

The sample holds many counts of this clonotype. The CDR3 DNA follows: TGTGCCATCAGTGGGTATGGGCAGGGAGACTATGGCTACACCTTC. Protein: CAISGYGQGDYGYTF. The chain carries TRBV10-3 and TRBJ1-2; D perhaps matches TRBD1 (5 bases). The CDR3 has 15 residues. Germline CDR1 reads ENHRY; CDR2 reads SYGVKD. Deletions cut 4 bases from V and 3 bases from J, with 15 bases between.

This clonotype was seen ten or more times. The V and J genes are TRBV2 and TRBJ1-3, with D perhaps matching TRBD1 (5 bases). With 8 bases removed from V and 0 bases from J, the gap between germline ends came to 11 bases. In germline, CDR1 is SNHLY, CDR2 FYNNEI. This CDR3 has 14 amino acids. CDR3 DNA: TGTGCCAGCGGGTCTGGACACTCTGGAAACACCATATATTTT. Its translation is CASGSGHSGNTIYF.

This clonotype was recorded many times. The V call is TRBV7-2, the J call TRBJ2-7; possible D gene TRBD1, 5 bases. This CDR3 region has 13 residues. Germline V gene sequence: CDR1 SGHTA, CDR2 FQGNSA. V gave up 3 bases and J gave up 3 bases, with 9 bases separating them. The CDR3 loop is CASSLGRDYEQYF. The CDR3 DNA reads as TGTGCCAGCAGCTTGGGCAGGGACTACGAGCAGTACTTC.

This rearrangement joins TRBV7-2 to TRBJ1-5; tentatively, D is TRBD1 (6 bases). In germline, CDR1 is SGHTA, CDR2 FQGNSA. V lost 5 bases and J 2 bases, leaving 16 bases between the germline ends. The CDR3 totals 16 residues. CDR3 bases: TGTGCCAGCAGCAGAGACGACAGGCGAGGCAATCAGCCCCAGCATTTT. Translation gives CASSRDDRRGNQPQHF.

Many counts were recorded for this clonotype. This sequence joins TRBV28 and TRBJ1-2; the D gene is possibly TRBD1 (6 bases). Deletions cut 3 bases from V and 8 bases from J, with 10 bases between. The germline V gene has CDR1 MDHEN and CDR2 SYDVKM. The CDR3 runs 12 residues. This chain's CDR3 is CASSLDSEGYTF. As DNA, the CDR3 is TGTGCCAGCAGTTTGGACAGCGAGGGCTACACCTTC.

This clonotype has at least ten counts. The chain carries TRBV4-2 and TRBJ1-1; a possible D gene is TRBD1 (5 bases). This CDR3 has 15 amino acids. Germline V gene data show CDR1 as LGHNA and CDR2 as YNFKEQ. V lost 0 bases and J lost 5, with 13 bases in between. Here the CDR3 reads CASSQETGGRTEAFF. The DNA of the CDR3 is TGTGCCAGCAGCCAAGAAACGGGGGGAAGGACTGAAGCTTTCTTT.

This clonotype was picked up many times. The gene calls are TRBV9 and TRBJ2-7; TRBD1 might be the D (5 bases). CDR1 is SGDLS and CDR2 is YYNGEE in the germline V gene. V dropped 4 bases and J dropped 3 bases, with 14 bases sitting between them. The CDR3 is 14 amino acids. Here the CDR3 DNA reads TGTGCCAGCAGCCCCCATCCGGACAACTACGAGCAGTACTTC. Translating it yields CASSPHPDNYEQYF.

The rearrangement links TRBV11-1 to TRBJ2-3; 8 positions match TRBD1. The germline gives CDR1 SGHAT, CDR2 FQDESV (reference sequence). V gave up 1 base and J gave up 6 bases; unmatched junction bases: 12. The CDR3 extends over 17 amino acids. The DNA of the CDR3 is TGTGCCAGCAGCTTAGTTGACATCAGGGGGCGCCCGGATACGCAGTATTTT. Its translation: CASSLVDIRGRPDTQYF.

This clonotype was recorded many times. The V gene is TRBV10-3, the J gene TRBJ1-2, with TRBD1 identical over 9 bases. In germline, CDR1 is ENHRY, CDR2 SYGVKD. V trimming: 4 bases; J trimming: 6 bases; junction bases outside the gene matches: 9. This CDR3 has 15 residues. CDR3 sequence reads: CAISGVRTGVNGYTF. The CDR3 DNA reads as TGTGCCATCAGTGGTGTGCGGACAGGGGTGAATGGCTACACCTTC.

The genes are TRBV4-1 and TRBJ1-5; 9 nucleotides line up with TRBD1. This CDR3 has 16 amino acids. The junction had 7 bases not matched to a gene; V was cut back by 4 bases and J by 3 bases. Germline CDR1 reads MGHRA; CDR2 reads YSYEKL. CDR3 in amino acids: CASSPAGTGNNQPQHF. In DNA form, the CDR3 reads TGCGCCAGCAGCCCAGCCGGGACAGGGAACAATCAGCCCCAGCATTTT.

This chain links TRBV7-2 with TRBJ1-1; no firm D call. Per the germline V gene, CDR1 is SGHTA and CDR2 is FQGNSA. CDR3 length equals 15 residues. V lost 0 bases and J 1 base, leaving 9 bases between the germline ends. The CDR3 sequence: CASSLAVSQNTEAFF. CDR3 coding DNA: TGTGCCAGCAGCTTAGCTGTCAGTCAGAACACTGAAGCTTTCTTT.

This clonotype was seen more than once but under ten times. This chain joins TRBV28 and TRBJ2-7, with 9 bases identical to TRBD2. Germline CDR1 MDHEN, CDR2 SYDVKM. Trimming removed 4 bases from V and 7 bases from J; junction bases left unmatched: 11. The CDR3 totals 15 residues. CDR3 loop: CASSSSERGALEQYF. CDR3 sequence (DNA): TGTGCCAGCAGTTCCTCGGAGCGGGGGGCCCTAGAGCAGTACTTC.

The chain uses TRBV4-3 and TRBJ2-7; no reliable D call. Germline loops: CDR1 LGHNA, CDR2 YSLEER. V lost 1 base and J 0 bases, leaving 4 bases between the germline ends. The length of the CDR3 is 13 residues. DNA of the CDR3: TGCGCCAGCAGCCAAGCCTACTCCTACGAGCAGTACTTC. It translates to CASSQAYSYEQYF.

A few counts support this clonotype. The chain joins TRBV6-5 to TRBJ1-1, with a possible D match to TRBD1 (5 bases). The CDR3 consists of 14 residues. Germline CDR1 is MNHEY and CDR2 is SVGAGI. Trimming cost V 1 base and J 4 bases, with 10 bases left between them. Here the CDR3 DNA reads TGTGCCAGCAGTTACTACGGAGGGGTCACTGAAGCTTTCTTT. Encoded protein: CASSYYGGVTEAFF.

As to this clonotype: A single base separates this from a much larger clone, so it may be a read error. The gene calls are TRBV6-1 and TRBJ1-3; the D gene is possibly TRBD1 (6 bases). Germline V gene lookup returns CDR1 MNHNS and CDR2 SASEGT. Trimming pared 6 bases from V and 2 bases from J, leaving 17 bases between. CDR3 length: 16 amino acids. The CDR3 is CASRESGRGPGNTIYF. In DNA, the CDR3 is TGTGCCAGCAGAGAAAGTGGACGGGGGCCTGGAAACACCATATATTTT.

This clonotype has a count of ten or more. The chain links TRBV12-3 or TRBV12-4 to TRBJ2-5; D ambiguous. The CDR3 runs 15 residues. Trimming pared 6 bases from V and 4 bases from J, leaving 18 bases between. CDR3 sequence (DNA): TGTGCCAGCAGCCCCGAGTCGTGGGCCCCAGAGACCCAGTACTTC. Translating gives CASSPESWAPETQYF.

The chain has TRBV25-1 and TRBJ1-2; 12 bases map to TRBD1. The junction had 5 bases not matched to a gene; V was cut back by 1 base and J by 2 bases. Germline V gene data show CDR1 as MGHDK and CDR2 as SYGVNS. This CDR3 spans 17 amino acids. Written as DNA, the CDR3 is TGTGCCAGCAGTGAATGGGGACAGGGGGCAGGAAACTATGGCTACACCTTC. Translated, it gives CASSEWGQGAGNYGYTF.

There are a few counts of this clonotype. This chain connects TRBV12-3 or TRBV12-4 to TRBJ1-3, with D possibly matching TRBD1 (5 bases). Trimming took 2 bases from V and 0 from J, leaving 11 bases between them. The CDR3 extends over 16 amino acids. CDR3 DNA sequence: TGTGCCAGCAGTTTAATGGGACTGATCTCTGGAAACACCATATATTTT. Its translation: CASSLMGLISGNTIYF.

This clonotype occurred a few times. The chain links TRBV7-8 to TRBJ1-5; D might be TRBD1 (5 bases). Trimming shortened V by 3 bases and J by 4 bases, and 10 bases separated the two germline ends. CDR3 length equals 14 residues. The germline V gene has CDR1 SGHVS and CDR2 FQNEAQ. The CDR3 spells CASSFGTVNQPQHF. As DNA, the CDR3 is TGTGCCAGCAGCTTTGGGACGGTTAATCAGCCCCAGCATTTT.

This clonotype came up a few times. The CDR3 sequence: CATSVPGAETEAFF. CDR3 nucleotide sequence: TGTGCCACCAGTGTCCCAGGGGCGGAAACTGAAGCTTTCTTT. The rearrangement joins TRBV24-1 to TRBJ1-1; D may be TRBD1 (6 bases). There are 14 residues in the CDR3. The germline CDR1 and CDR2 sequences are KGHDR and SFDVKD. The V and J ends lost 5 bases and 5 bases respectively, with 14 bases between them.

The V call is TRBV15, the J call TRBJ2-7, with 8 bases lining up with TRBD2. The germline gives CDR1 LNHNV, CDR2 YYDKDF (reference sequence). The CDR3 is 17 amino acids. Trimming at V came to 0 bases and at J to 0 bases, leaving 7 bases not matched to a gene. Here the CDR3 reads CATSREGIAGSSYEQYF. As DNA, the CDR3 is TGTGCCACCAGCAGAGAAGGGATAGCGGGGAGCTCCTACGAGCAGTACTTC.

The rearrangement joins TRBV5-1 to TRBJ2-7, with TRBD2 matching over 7 bases. Germline V gene lookup returns CDR1 SGHRS and CDR2 YFSETQ. V trimming: 0 bases; J trimming: 7 bases; junction bases outside the gene matches: 19. CDR3 length: 18 residues. The CDR3 bases are TGCGCCAGCAGCTTGGATTTAGGCACTAGCGCAAACACCGTGGAGCAGTACTTC. Protein product: CASSLDLGTSANTVEQYF.

This clonotype was seen only a few times. This sequence joins TRBV29-1 and TRBJ1-1; 7 nucleotides agree with TRBD1. Germline V gene sequence: CDR1 SQVTM, CDR2 ANQGSEA. CDR3 length: 12 residues. V lost 4 bases, J lost 5 bases, and 4 bases stayed unmatched. The CDR3 spells CSVVSRGTEAFF. The CDR3 region has the DNA TGCAGCGTTGTGTCCAGGGGGACTGAAGCTTTCTTT.

The table lists this clonotype with a few counts. The genes are TRBV14 and TRBJ2-2; 7 nucleotides agree with TRBD1. After removal of 2 bases from V and 2 bases from J, the junction contained 5 bases not matched to a gene. The germline gives CDR1 SGHDN, CDR2 FVKESK. The length of the CDR3 is 16 residues. CDR3 in amino acids: CASSQTGTANTGELFF. In DNA, the CDR3 is TGTGCCAGCAGCCAAACCGGGACAGCTAACACCGGGGAGCTGTTTTTT.

This clonotype showed up many times. CDR3 nucleotide sequence: TGTGCCAGCAACCCGAGGGACACCTATAATTCACCCCTCCACTTT. The encoded protein is CASNPRDTYNSPLHF. The V and J genes are TRBV27 and TRBJ1-6; D possibly corresponds to TRBD1 (6 bases). The CDR3 contains 15 residues. The germline V gene has CDR1 MNHEY and CDR2 SMNVEV (reference sequence). V was cut by 7 bases and J by 2 bases, with 12 bases left in between.

This clonotype appeared a few times. The chain carries TRBV11-2 and TRBJ2-3; D possibly matches TRBD1 or TRBD2 (6 bases each). Trimming pared 2 bases from V and 5 bases from J, leaving 14 bases between. The CDR3 runs 15 residues. The germline gives CDR1 SGHAT, CDR2 FQNNGV. The CDR3 coding sequence is TGTGCCAGCAGCTTAAGGGGGGATCATAGAGATACGCAGTATTTT. This sequence encodes CASSLRGDHRDTQYF.

This chain uses TRBV6-2 or TRBV6-3 with TRBJ1-6, with a possible D match to TRBD1 (5 bases). V gave up 6 bases and J gave up 0 bases, with 12 bases separating them. Germline assignment: CDR1 MNHEY and CDR2 SVGEGT. There are 16 residues in the CDR3. This chain's CDR3 is CASRTGLYSYNSPLHF. The CDR3 nucleotides are TGTGCCAGCAGGACGGGACTATACTCCTATAATTCACCCCTCCACTTT.

The J gene is TRBJ1-2, the V gene TRBV7-3, with D possibly being TRBD1 (5 bases). Trimming stripped 5 bases from V and 3 bases from J, with 16 bases between. Looked up from germline, CDR1 is SGHTA and CDR2 is FQGTGA. The CDR3 is made up of 15 amino acids. CDR3 nucleotide sequence: TGTGCCAGCAGCCTTCGACCCGGGGGACACTATGGCTACACCTTC. It encodes CASSLRPGGHYGYTF.